The next 25 T cell receptor beta chains were all read from a single sample in a study of OX40 agonist ivuxolimab in advanced cancers. Produced via immunoSEQ multiplex PCR; TCRdb's table is partial and in-frame only. The sample carries 75,000 to 80,000 clones, approximately 95% recorded once. This specimen was CD4+ or CD8+ T cells sorted from blood, taken in a trial of the OX40 agonist ivuxolimab. Every receptor here comes from an adult with an advanced solid tumor such as melanoma, head and neck, liver or kidney cancer.

The rearrangement joins TRBV9 to TRBJ2-1, with a possible D match to TRBD2 (5 bases). Germline values: CDR1 SGDLS, CDR2 YYNGEE. This CDR3 is built from 14 residues. V lost 0 bases to trimming and J lost 10 bases, with 14 bases between them. CDR3 protein: CASSVARGLGEQFF. Here the CDR3 DNA reads TGTGCCAGCAGCGTAGCTCGTGGACTCGGGGAGCAGTTCTTC.

The chain is built from TRBV7-6 and TRBJ2-7, with D unclear. Germline CDR1 is SGHVS and CDR2 is FNYEAQ. The CDR3 length is 13 residues. V was cut by 4 bases and J by 6 bases, with 13 bases left in between. The CDR3: CASSSRLSLEQYF. CDR3 coding DNA: TGTGCCAGCAGCTCCCGTTTGAGCCTCGAGCAGTACTTC.

CDR3 residues: CAISSDRRYTEAFF. CDR3 sequence (DNA): TGTGCCATCAGTTCCGACAGGCGGTACACTGAAGCTTTCTTT. The rearrangement links TRBV10-3 to TRBJ1-1, with D possibly being TRBD1 (6 bases). V gave up 5 bases and J gave up 3 bases, with 13 bases separating them. The germline V gene has CDR1 ENHRY and CDR2 SYGVKD. The CDR3 loop spans 14 amino acids.

The CDR3 spells CATVRRGETYEQYF. The CDR3, as DNA: TGTGCCACTGTACGGCGGGGGGAAACCTACGAGCAGTACTTC. The chain joins TRBV6-5 to TRBJ2-7; TRBD2 matches at 8 bases. V dropped 10 bases and J dropped 2; count of bases not matched to a gene: 10. Germline V gene data show CDR1 as MNHEY and CDR2 as SVGAGI. The CDR3 is made up of 14 amino acids.

This chain links TRBV6-5 with TRBJ2-3; 7 bases are a match to TRBD2. J gave up 6 bases and V 0 bases, and 3 bases lay outside the gene matches. Germline loops: CDR1 MNHEY, CDR2 SVGAGI. The CDR3 totals 14 residues. CDR3 region: CASSYSSGGDTQYF. The CDR3 region has the DNA TGTGCCAGCAGTTACTCCTCCGGGGGGGATACGCAGTATTTT.

The rearrangement joins TRBV6-6 to TRBJ1-5; D call uncertain. The CDR3 runs 15 residues. With 6 bases removed from V and 1 base from J, the gap between germline ends came to 13 bases. Germline CDR1 MNHNY, CDR2 SVGAGI (reference sequence). CDR3 sequence (DNA): TGTGCCAGCAGAGTACGGATGGAGAGCAATCAGCCCCAGCATTTT. Translating it yields CASRVRMESNQPQHF.

This clone showed up just once. V usage is TRBV13 and J usage is TRBJ2-7, with D perhaps matching TRBD1 (6 bases). The CDR3 is 14 residues long. Looked up from germline, CDR1 is PRHDT and CDR2 is FYEKMQ (reference sequence). Trimming shortened V by 3 bases and J by 0 bases, and 9 bases separated the two germline ends. The CDR3 loop is CASSFRDNSYEQYF. CDR3 DNA: TGTGCCAGCAGCTTCCGGGACAACTCCTACGAGCAGTACTTC.

This clone was seen a single time. The genes are TRBV19 and TRBJ1-1; no clear D. The CDR3 sequence is 15 residues long. The germline gives CDR1 LNHDA, CDR2 SQIVND (reference sequence). V dropped 5 bases and J dropped 3 bases, with 16 bases sitting between them. CDR3: CASSPLRVVDTEAFF. CDR3 nucleotides: TGTGCCAGTAGTCCACTAAGGGTCGTAGACACTGAAGCTTTCTTT.

The rearrangement links TRBV9 to TRBJ2-1; TRBD2 matches 11 bases. V shed 4 bases and J 7 bases; nucleotides not matched to a gene: 13. Germline CDR1 is SGDLS and CDR2 is YYNGEE. The CDR3 consists of 17 residues. In DNA, the CDR3 is TGTGCCAGCAGCCCTCGGACTAGCGGGCTAGTGGGGAATGAGCAGTTCTTC. It translates to CASSPRTSGLVGNEQFF.

The chain combines TRBV9 with TRBJ1-1; possibly TRBD1 for D (6 bases). Trimming left V 3 bases short and J 7 bases short, with 16 bases between. Germline V lookup: CDR1 SGDLS, CDR2 YYNGEE. The length of the CDR3 is 14 residues. This CDR3 reads CASSAPARGGEAFF. The CDR3 coding sequence is TGTGCCAGCAGCGCACCGGCCAGGGGTGGTGAAGCTTTCTTT.

Written as DNA, the CDR3 is TGTGCCAGCAGCCGACTAGGGACCGGTATGGCTTTCTTT. Amino acid sequence: CASSRLGTGMAFF. The rearrangement uses TRBV7-2 and TRBJ1-1; tentatively, D is TRBD1 (5 bases). Germline CDR1 and CDR2: SGHTA and FQGNSA. V was clipped by 5 bases and J by 11 bases, with 18 bases between them. CDR3 size: 13 residues.

The chain recombines TRBV27 with TRBJ2-7; 7 bases align to TRBD2. The germline V gene encodes CDR1 MNHEY and CDR2 SMNVEV (reference sequence). The junction had 11 bases not matched to a gene; V was cut back by 6 bases and J by 3 bases. The CDR3 extends over 15 amino acids. The CDR3 nucleotides read TGTGCCAGCAGCCCGAAGCAAGGGACTATCTACGAGCAGTACTTC. It yields the protein CASSPKQGTIYEQYF.

This clone came up once. The CDR3 DNA follows: TGCGCCAGCGCCAACACCGGGGAGCTGTTTTTT. Translation gives CASANTGELFF. The chain joins TRBV10-2 to TRBJ2-2; D remains ambiguous. The germline CDR1 and CDR2 sequences are WSHSY and SAAADI. This CDR3 contains 11 residues. The V end was cut by 8 bases, the J end by 2 bases, with 3 bases between.

This chain uses TRBV6-5 with TRBJ2-7, with TRBD1 matching 7 bases. The germline gives CDR1 MNHEY, CDR2 SVGAGI. The CDR3 contains 13 residues. V shed 6 bases, J shed 3 bases, and the junction held 5 bases outside the gene matches. The CDR3 protein is CASSPRGYYEQYF. The CDR3 DNA follows: TGTGCCAGCAGCCCCAGGGGGTACTACGAGCAGTACTTC.

The V call is TRBV6-6, the J call TRBJ1-3; weak D call: TRBD1 (5 bases). CDR1 and CDR2 from the germline V gene are MNHNY and SVGAGI (reference sequence). Trimming cost V 8 bases and J 2 bases, with 10 bases left between them. The CDR3 spans 13 residues. CDR3 in amino acids: CASGTVTGNTIYF. CDR3 sequence (DNA): TGTGCCAGCGGGACCGTGACTGGAAACACCATATATTTT.

The chain combines TRBV28 with TRBJ1-2; 8 bases match TRBD1. The CDR3 is 13 amino acids. The J segment lost 4 bases and the V segment lost 5 bases, leaving 3 bases of the junction unmatched. CDR1 is MDHEN and CDR2 is SYDVKM in the germline V gene. CDR3 loop: CASSDRGGYGYTF. CDR3 bases: TGTGCCAGCAGTGACAGGGGCGGCTATGGCTACACCTTC.

This clone was seen a handful of times. The rearrangement links TRBV27 to TRBJ1-6; D is uncertain. There are 14 residues in the CDR3. V was trimmed by 5 bases and J by 7 bases, leaving 12 bases between them. From germline, CDR1 is MNHEY and CDR2 SMNVEV (reference sequence). The CDR3 loop is CASSPTGLNSPLHF. The CDR3 coding sequence is TGTGCCAGCAGTCCCACCGGACTAAATTCACCCCTCCACTTT.

The chain has TRBV4-3 and TRBJ2-6; the D gene is possibly TRBD2 (5 bases). This CDR3 has 17 amino acids. Between the trimmed V and J ends, which lost 0 bases and 2 bases, there was a span of 11 bases. The V gene's germline CDR1 is LGHNA and CDR2 YSLEER. CDR3 coding DNA: TGCGCCAGCAGCCAAGATAGTGGGAGTCCTGGGGCCAACGTCCTGACTTTC. This codes for CASSQDSGSPGANVLTF.

V and J are TRBV5-5 and TRBJ2-1; 7 bases fit TRBD2. CDR3 length equals 16 residues. CDR1 is SGHKS and CDR2 is YYEKEE in the germline V gene (reference sequence). V was pared by 2 bases and J by 0 bases, with 5 bases of the junction left unmatched. The DNA for the CDR3 is TGTGCCAGCAGCTTCCCAGCGGGGTTCTCCTACAATGAGCAGTTCTTC. Amino acid sequence: CASSFPAGFSYNEQFF.

This clone was counted many times. V and J are TRBV7-9 and TRBJ2-7; D might be TRBD1 or TRBD2, each matching 5 bases. In germline, CDR1 is SEHNR, CDR2 FQNEAQ (reference sequence). The CDR3 extends over 17 amino acids. Trimming left V 1 base short and J 1 base short, with 17 bases between. This CDR3 reads CASSLVPPGRGSYEQYF. CDR3 DNA sequence: TGTGCCAGCAGCTTAGTTCCTCCGGGACGTGGGTCCTACGAGCAGTACTTC.

The V gene is TRBV9, the J gene TRBJ2-1, with 14 bases lining up with TRBD2. This CDR3 has 19 residues. The V segment lost 5 bases and the J segment 3 bases; nucleotides outside the gene matches: 13. CDR1 SGDLS and CDR2 YYNGEE come from the germline V gene. The CDR3 region is CASRPLLGLAGANYNEQFF. The CDR3 bases are TGTGCCAGCAGACCACTCCTGGGACTAGCGGGGGCAAACTACAATGAGCAGTTCTTC.

The chain is built from TRBV4-3 and TRBJ2-1; D is possibly TRBD2 (5 bases). Germline V gives CDR1 LGHNA, CDR2 YSLEER. Trimming removed 0 bases from V and 8 bases from J, with 14 bases in between. This CDR3 contains 15 residues. As DNA, the CDR3 is TGCGCCAGCAGCCAAGAGGAAGTACACGGGGATGAGCAGTTCTTC. Protein sequence: CASSQEEVHGDEQFF.

V is TRBV4-1 and J is TRBJ2-1, with 11 bases fitting TRBD2. CDR3 length equals 15 residues. CDR1 and CDR2 from the germline V gene are MGHRA and YSYEKL. Trimming cost V 4 bases and J 5 bases; bases outside gene matches: 4. The CDR3 loop reads CASSPGLAADNEQFF. In DNA, the CDR3 is TGCGCCAGCAGCCCGGGACTAGCGGCCGACAATGAGCAGTTCTTC.

The chain couples TRBV6-1 to TRBJ2-2; D not certain. The ends were cut back, 3 bases at V and 6 bases at J, with 5 bases in the middle. Germline CDR1 reads MNHNS; CDR2 reads SASEGT. This CDR3 is 12 amino acids long. CDR3 residues: CASSDQSGELFF. Here the CDR3 DNA reads TGTGCCAGCAGTGACCAGTCCGGGGAGCTGTTTTTT.

The chain carries TRBV5-1 and TRBJ2-7; TRBD2 is a possible D gene (6 bases). The ends were cut back, 1 base at V and 3 bases at J, with 14 bases in the middle. Germline lookup yields CDR1 SGHRS and CDR2 YFSETQ. There are 15 residues in the CDR3. CDR3 protein: CASSLSPTDYYEQYF. The CDR3 nucleotides are TGCGCCAGCAGCTTGTCCCCGACGGACTACTACGAGCAGTACTTC.